One and the same sample provided the 28 T cell receptor beta chains below, sequenced in a study of radiotherapy plus CTLA-4 blockade in lung cancer. Repertoires were generated with immunoSEQ multiplex PCR, while TCRdb's copy carries only in-frame clones and drops some. Of around 130,000 clones in the sample, around 90% were seen once. The material was peripheral blood, obtained from a patient treated with radiotherapy plus ipilimumab. All receptors derive from a human donor with non-small cell lung cancer that progressed on radiotherapy plus ipilimumab.

Written as DNA, the CDR3 is TGTGCCAGCTCACCGGTACCGGGTTACACTGAAGCTTTCTTT. Translation: CASSPVPGYTEAFF. The V call is TRBV18, the J call TRBJ1-1, with D unclear. There are 14 residues in the CDR3. Germline CDR1 and CDR2: KGHSH and LQKENI. The V end lost 3 bases, the J end lost 3 bases, and 11 bases lay between the germline ends.

This chain links TRBV19 with TRBJ1-5; a weak D match, TRBD1 (6 bases). Germline lookup yields CDR1 LNHDA and CDR2 SQIVND (reference sequence). V shed 3 bases and J shed 7 bases, with 13 bases lying between them. The CDR3 spans 14 residues. The CDR3 spells CASSIQGTGQPQHF. Written as DNA, the CDR3 is TGTGCCAGTAGTATTCAGGGGACGGGGCAGCCCCAGCATTTT.

This clone was seen just once. The chain uses TRBV6-6 and TRBJ1-2, with 10 bases fitting TRBD1. CDR1 is MNHNY, CDR2 SVGAGI, per germline (reference sequence). The trim removed 5 bases at V and 3 bases at J, leaving 3 bases unmatched. The CDR3 contains 14 residues. The CDR3 DNA reads TGTGCCAGCAGTCCGACAGGGGGCGACTATGGCTACACCTTC. This gives the protein CASSPTGGDYGYTF.

The sample holds one count of this clone. V gene TRBV2 combines with J gene TRBJ2-1; possible D gene TRBD2, 5 bases. This CDR3 has 17 residues. The germline V gene encodes CDR1 SNHLY and CDR2 FYNNEI. The V and J ends lost 4 bases and 4 bases respectively, with 20 bases between them. CDR3 loop: CASSGREGWGVYNEQFF. DNA of the CDR3: TGTGCCAGCAGTGGTCGTGAGGGATGGGGTGTGTACAATGAGCAGTTCTTC.

The chain is built from TRBV11-2 and TRBJ2-7; TRBD1 aligns across 9 bases. The CDR3 runs to 17 residues. Germline trimming cut 1 base from V and 4 bases from J; bases unmatched to any gene: 11. Germline V gene lookup returns CDR1 SGHAT and CDR2 FQNNGV. In DNA, the CDR3 is TGTGCCAGCAGCTTAGCGGTCAGGGCGGGACAGGGTTACGAGCAGTACTTC. As protein: CASSLAVRAGQGYEQYF.

V is TRBV2 and J is TRBJ2-3, with 8 bases lining up with TRBD2. From germline, CDR1 is SNHLY and CDR2 FYNNEI. Unmatched junction bases numbered 11, after V lost 10 bases and J lost 2 bases. The CDR3 has 15 amino acids. CDR3 protein: CATLELAGPTDTQYF. In nucleotides, the CDR3 is TGTGCCACCCTGGAGCTAGCGGGCCCCACAGATACGCAGTATTTT.

The chain joins TRBV29-1 to TRBJ2-1; the match to TRBD2 covers 11 bases. The germline V gene has CDR1 SQVTM and CDR2 ANQGSEA. Unmatched junction bases numbered 9, after V lost 4 bases and J lost 1 base. The CDR3 totals 17 residues. The CDR3 is CSVALLAGVASYNEQFF. CDR3 in DNA: TGCAGCGTTGCTTTACTAGCGGGAGTCGCGTCCTACAATGAGCAGTTCTTC.

The rearrangement links TRBV25-1 to TRBJ1-1, with TRBD1 as a possible D gene (6 bases). CDR3 length: 13 residues. Germline assignment: CDR1 MGHDK and CDR2 SYGVNS. The V end lost 6 bases, the J end lost 1 base, and 9 bases lay between the germline ends. CDR3 nucleotide sequence: TGTGCCAGCAGCGGACAGCGGAACACTGAAGCTTTCTTT. It encodes CASSGQRNTEAFF.

The chain has TRBV6-5 and TRBJ1-5, with D hard to call. Trimming stripped 4 bases from V and 2 bases from J, with 6 bases between. The CDR3 contains 13 residues. Per the germline V gene, CDR1 is MNHEY and CDR2 is SVGAGI. The DNA for the CDR3 is TGTGCCAGCAGTTCCTCCGGCAATCAGCCCCAGCATTTT. The encoded protein is CASSSSGNQPQHF.

This clone was counted once. The J gene is TRBJ1-4, the V gene TRBV27; 9 bases are a match to TRBD1. The CDR3 spans 14 residues. Germline values: CDR1 MNHEY, CDR2 SMNVEV (reference sequence). J gave up 8 bases and V 8 bases, and 9 bases lay outside the gene matches. The CDR3 nucleotides are TGTGCCAGCGCAACTAGGACAGGGGCCGAAAAACTGTTTTTT. This codes for CASATRTGAEKLFF.

A single count supports this clone. This chain connects TRBV4-2 to TRBJ2-1, with TRBD2 identical over 15 bases. This CDR3 has 13 amino acids. Germline lookup yields CDR1 LGHNA and CDR2 YNFKEQ. Losses at the gene ends were 11 bases for V and 8 bases for J; bases not matched to a gene: 4. CDR3 DNA sequence: TGTGCCGGTGGACTAGCGGGGGGGGATGAGCAGTTCTTC. It translates to CAGGLAGGDEQFF.

The V call is TRBV11-2, the J call TRBJ2-5; no clear D. The V gene lost 1 base and the J gene lost 2 bases, with 5 bases spanning the gap. The CDR3 has 13 amino acids. From germline, CDR1 is SGHAT and CDR2 FQNNGV. CDR3 DNA sequence: TGTGCCAGCAGCTTAGTTCCGCAAGAGACCCAGTACTTC. Protein sequence: CASSLVPQETQYF.

CDR3 nucleotide sequence: TGTGCCAGCTCACCTACAGGGTCAGATACGCAGTATTTT. Translation gives CASSPTGSDTQYF. V is TRBV18 and J is TRBJ2-3, with TRBD1 as a possible D gene (6 bases). The CDR3 extends over 13 amino acids. Germline loops: CDR1 KGHSH, CDR2 LQKENI. Trimming removed 3 bases at V and 4 bases at J, with 8 bases between.

This chain joins TRBV30 and TRBJ1-3; perhaps TRBD1 as D (6 bases). Germline CDR1 GTSNPN, CDR2 SVGIG (reference sequence). CDR3 size: 16 residues. V lost 2 bases, J lost 0 bases, and 14 bases lay in between. The CDR3 DNA follows: TGTGCCTGGAGTTTAGGGGGTGGGAGCTCTGGAAACACCATATATTTT. This sequence encodes CAWSLGGGSSGNTIYF.

The CDR3 loop is CASSLGETDTGELFF. The CDR3 DNA follows: TGTGCCAGCAGCTTAGGGGAAACGGACACCGGGGAGCTGTTTTTT. This chain joins TRBV5-6 and TRBJ2-2; TRBD1 is a possible D gene (5 bases). Per germline, CDR1 SGHDT and CDR2 YYEEEE. The CDR3 sequence is 15 residues long. V was pared by 2 bases and J by 3 bases, with 11 bases between.

This chain uses TRBV7-9 with TRBJ1-5; D is undetermined. Germline-derived CDR1 and CDR2 are SEHNR and FQNEAQ (reference sequence). The CDR3 covers 15 residues. The V end was cut by 5 bases, the J end by 1 base, with 12 bases between. As DNA, the CDR3 is TGTGCCAGCAGCGCGGGCGACGCCAGCAATCAGCCCCAGCATTTT. The encoded protein is CASSAGDASNQPQHF.

V is TRBV2 and J is TRBJ2-7; 9 bases fit TRBD2. The CDR3 contains 15 residues. J gave up 2 bases and V 1 base, and 3 bases lay outside the gene matches. The germline gives CDR1 SNHLY, CDR2 FYNNEI. The DNA for the CDR3 is TGTGCCAGCAGTGAAGGGGCGGGAGGGCCCTACGAGCAGTACTTC. The encoded protein is CASSEGAGGPYEQYF.

This chain uses TRBV2 with TRBJ2-3, with TRBD2 matching 9 bases. V lost 5 bases and J lost 1; bases outside the gene matches: 4. The germline V gene has CDR1 SNHLY and CDR2 FYNNEI. The CDR3 is 15 amino acids. Here the CDR3 reads CASSFSGSGTDTQYF. CDR3 sequence (DNA): TGTGCCAGCAGTTTTAGCGGGAGTGGCACAGATACGCAGTATTTT.

The J gene is TRBJ2-1, the V gene TRBV6-6; the D gene is possibly TRBD1 (5 bases). The CDR3 loop spans 16 amino acids. Germline CDR1 reads MNHNY; CDR2 reads SVGAGI (reference sequence). Between the trimmed V and J ends, which lost 2 bases and 1 base, there was a span of 12 bases. Here the CDR3 DNA reads TGTGCCAGCAGTTACACCCGGCAGGGTTCCTACAATGAGCAGTTCTTC. Its translation is CASSYTRQGSYNEQFF.

This chain uses TRBV9 with TRBJ1-3; no reliable D call. CDR1 and CDR2 from the germline V gene are SGDLS and YYNGEE. V was pared by 1 base and J by 1 base, with 9 bases between. The length of the CDR3 is 15 residues. CDR3 loop: CASSVFGVSGNTIYF. CDR3 DNA sequence: TGTGCCAGCAGCGTATTCGGGGTTTCTGGAAACACCATATATTTT.

This clone has only a few counts. V and J are TRBV19 and TRBJ1-3; D unclear. CDR1 is LNHDA, CDR2 SQIVND, per germline (reference sequence). CDR3 size: 14 residues. Trimming took off 2 bases at V and 4 bases at J, with 9 bases between the two ends. CDR3 DNA: TGTGCCAGTAGTATAACTTGGATGGGAAACACCATATATTTT. This encodes CASSITWMGNTIYF. The full variable domain, rest sourced from reference TRBV19 and TRBJ1-3, is DGGITQSPKYLFRKEGQNVTLSCEQNLNHDAMYWYRQDPGQGLRLIYYSQIVNDFQKGDIAEGYSVSREKKESFPLTVTSAQKNPTAFYLCASSITWMGNTIYFGEGSWLTVV.

J is TRBJ1-2 and V is TRBV19, with D possibly matching TRBD1 (6 bases). Per germline, CDR1 LNHDA and CDR2 SQIVND (reference sequence). The V and J ends lost 1 base and 3 bases respectively, with 6 bases between them. CDR3 length: 13 amino acids. The CDR3 bases are TGTGCCAGTAGTATAGGGACAGACTATGGCTACACCTTC. Translating it yields CASSIGTDYGYTF.

The gene calls are TRBV28 and TRBJ2-2, with D maybe TRBD2 (5 bases). The length of the CDR3 is 17 residues. Deletions cut 6 bases from V and 3 bases from J, with 20 bases between. Per germline, CDR1 MDHEN and CDR2 SYDVKM. The CDR3 region has the DNA TGTGCCAGCAGCCCCCTTGGGGTGGGAGAGTACACCGGGGAGCTGTTTTTT. Amino acids: CASSPLGVGEYTGELFF.

This chain joins TRBV6-1 and TRBJ1-5, with 8 positions matching TRBD1. J lost 0 bases, V lost 6 bases, and 4 bases had no gene match. In germline, CDR1 is MNHNS, CDR2 SASEGT. The CDR3 contains 15 residues. The CDR3 region is CASRQGVGSNQPQHF. The CDR3, as DNA: TGTGCCAGCAGACAGGGGGTAGGTAGCAATCAGCCCCAGCATTTT.

This chain connects TRBV6-1 to TRBJ2-3, with 11 bases identical to TRBD2. Germline V CDR1 and CDR2: MNHNS, SASEGT. Trimming took 5 bases from V and 7 from J; bases not matched to a gene: 5. The length of the CDR3 is 14 residues. CDR3: CASSTSGGTNTQYF. Written as DNA, the CDR3 is TGTGCCAGCAGTACTAGCGGGGGTACGAATACGCAGTATTTT.

The genes are TRBV5-6 and TRBJ2-2; D is undetermined. With 2 bases removed from V and 3 bases from J, the gap between germline ends came to 11 bases. There are 15 residues in the CDR3. Looked up from germline, CDR1 is SGHDT and CDR2 is YYEEEE. In DNA, the CDR3 is TGTGCCAGCAGCTTCTTCAGCCCCGACACCGGGGAGCTGTTTTTT. Translation gives CASSFFSPDTGELFF.

The chain uses TRBV9 and TRBJ1-1; D gene ambiguous. Per the germline V gene, CDR1 is SGDLS and CDR2 is YYNGEE. This CDR3 is built from 15 residues. V was pared by 4 bases and J by 1 base, with 14 bases between. Written as DNA, the CDR3 is TGTGCCAGCAGCTCCCAGTCGGCTTCGAACACTGAAGCTTTCTTT. Translation gives CASSSQSASNTEAFF. The variable domain in full, completed from reference TRBV9 and TRBJ1-1, reads DSGVTQTPKHLITATGQRVTLRCSPRSGDLSVYWYQQSLDQGLQFLIQYYNGEERAKGNILERFSAQQFPDLHSELNLSSLELGDSALYFCASSSQSASNTEAFFGQGTRLTVV.

V and J are TRBV28 and TRBJ2-7; 7 bases are shared with TRBD1. V lost 7 bases to trimming and J lost 3 bases; unmatched junction nucleotides: 3. CDR1 and CDR2 from the germline V gene are MDHEN and SYDVKM. The CDR3 covers 12 residues. The CDR3 nucleotides are TGTGCCAGCAATACAGGGGTCTACGAGCAGTACTTC. Its protein product is CASNTGVYEQYF.